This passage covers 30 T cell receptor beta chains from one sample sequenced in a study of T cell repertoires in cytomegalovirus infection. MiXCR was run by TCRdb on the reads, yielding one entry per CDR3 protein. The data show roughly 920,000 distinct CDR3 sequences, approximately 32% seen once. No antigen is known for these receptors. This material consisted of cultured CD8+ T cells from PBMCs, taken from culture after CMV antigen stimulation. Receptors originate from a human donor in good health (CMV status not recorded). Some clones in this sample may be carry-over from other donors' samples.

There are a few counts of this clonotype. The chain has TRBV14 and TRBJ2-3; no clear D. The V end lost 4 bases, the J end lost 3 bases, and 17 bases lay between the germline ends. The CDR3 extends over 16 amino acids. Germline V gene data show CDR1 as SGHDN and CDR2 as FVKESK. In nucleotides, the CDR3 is TGTGCCAGCAGCCGAAACCCAGATCTACGAACAGATACGCAGTATTTT. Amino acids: CASSRNPDLRTDTQYF.

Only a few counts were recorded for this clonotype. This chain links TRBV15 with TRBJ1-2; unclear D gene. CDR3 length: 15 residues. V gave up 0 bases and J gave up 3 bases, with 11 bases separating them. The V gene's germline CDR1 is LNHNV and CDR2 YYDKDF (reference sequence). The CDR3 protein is CATSREDSAHYGYTF. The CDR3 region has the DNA TGTGCCACCAGCAGAGAGGATTCGGCTCACTATGGCTACACCTTC.

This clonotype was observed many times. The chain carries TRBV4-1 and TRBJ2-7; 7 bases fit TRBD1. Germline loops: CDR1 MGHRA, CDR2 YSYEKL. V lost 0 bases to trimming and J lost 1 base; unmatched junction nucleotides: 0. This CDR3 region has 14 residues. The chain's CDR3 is CASSQEGQSYEQYF. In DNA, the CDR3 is TGCGCCAGCAGCCAAGAGGGACAGTCCTACGAGCAGTACTTC.

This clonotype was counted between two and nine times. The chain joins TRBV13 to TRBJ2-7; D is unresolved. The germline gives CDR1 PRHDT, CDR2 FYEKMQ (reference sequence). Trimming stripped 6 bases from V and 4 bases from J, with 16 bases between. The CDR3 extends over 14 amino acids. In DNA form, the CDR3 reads TGTGCCAGCAGTTCGACCGAGGTTAGTTACGAGCAGTACTTC. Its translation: CASSSTEVSYEQYF.

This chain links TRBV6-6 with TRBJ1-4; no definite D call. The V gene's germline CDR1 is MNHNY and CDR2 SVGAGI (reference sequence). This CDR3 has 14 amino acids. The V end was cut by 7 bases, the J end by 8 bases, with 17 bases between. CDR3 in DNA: TGTGCCAGCACCACGCCCGACAAAGAAGAAAAACTGTTTTTT. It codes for CASTTPDKEEKLFF.

CDR3 coding DNA: TGCAGCTTGAGGCAGGGGGAGACCCAGTACTTC. The encoded protein is CSLRQGETQYF. The V gene is TRBV29-1, the J gene TRBJ2-5; a possible D gene is TRBD1 (6 bases). V lost 8 bases and J 5 bases, leaving 12 bases between the germline ends. In germline, CDR1 is SQVTM, CDR2 ANQGSEA. There are 11 residues in the CDR3. The full variable domain, in which reference TRBV29-1 and TRBJ2-5 provide the parts outside the CDR3, is SAVISQKPSRDICQRGTSLTIQCQVDSQVTMMFWYRQQPGQSLTLIATANQGSEATYESGFVIDKFPISRPNLTFSTLTVSNMSPEDSSIYLCSLRQGETQYFGPGTRLLVL.

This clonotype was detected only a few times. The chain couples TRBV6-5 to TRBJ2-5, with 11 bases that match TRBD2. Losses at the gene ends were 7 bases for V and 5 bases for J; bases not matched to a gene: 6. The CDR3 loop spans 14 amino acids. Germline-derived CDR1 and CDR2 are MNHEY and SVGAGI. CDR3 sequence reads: CASIPTSGAETQYF. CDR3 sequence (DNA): TGTGCCAGCATACCGACTAGCGGGGCGGAGACCCAGTACTTC.

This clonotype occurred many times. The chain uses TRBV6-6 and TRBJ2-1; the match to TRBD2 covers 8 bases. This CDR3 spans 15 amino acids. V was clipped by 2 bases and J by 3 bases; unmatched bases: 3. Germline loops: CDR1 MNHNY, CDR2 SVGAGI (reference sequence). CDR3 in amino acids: CASSYDSGVYNEQFF. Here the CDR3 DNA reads TGTGCCAGCAGTTACGATAGCGGGGTCTACAATGAGCAGTTCTTC.

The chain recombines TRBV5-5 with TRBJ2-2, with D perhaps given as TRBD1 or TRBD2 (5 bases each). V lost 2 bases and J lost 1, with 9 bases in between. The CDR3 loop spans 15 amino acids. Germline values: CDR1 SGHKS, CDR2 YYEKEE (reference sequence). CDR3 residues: CASSFTRGNTGELFF. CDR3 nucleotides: TGTGCCAGCAGCTTCACTAGGGGGAACACCGGGGAGCTGTTTTTT. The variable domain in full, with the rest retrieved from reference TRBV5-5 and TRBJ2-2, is DAGVTQSPTHLIKTRGQQVTLRCSPISGHKSVSWYQQVLGQGPQFIFQYYEKEERGRGNFPDRFSARQFPNYSSELNVNALLLGDSALYLCASSFTRGNTGELFFGEGSRLTVL.

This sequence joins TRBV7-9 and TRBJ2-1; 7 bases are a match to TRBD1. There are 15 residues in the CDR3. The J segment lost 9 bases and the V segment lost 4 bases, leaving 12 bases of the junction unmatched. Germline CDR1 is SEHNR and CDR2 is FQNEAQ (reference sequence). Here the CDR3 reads CASSYGQGEVVEQFF. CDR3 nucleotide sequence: TGTGCCAGCAGCTACGGCCAGGGGGAAGTCGTTGAGCAGTTCTTC.

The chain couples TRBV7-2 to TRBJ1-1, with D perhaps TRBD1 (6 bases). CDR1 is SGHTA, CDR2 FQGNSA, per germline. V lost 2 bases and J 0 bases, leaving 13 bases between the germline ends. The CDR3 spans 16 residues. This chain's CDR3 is CASSLLGAAMNTEAFF. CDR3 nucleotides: TGTGCCAGCAGCTTATTGGGGGCAGCCATGAACACTGAAGCTTTCTTT.

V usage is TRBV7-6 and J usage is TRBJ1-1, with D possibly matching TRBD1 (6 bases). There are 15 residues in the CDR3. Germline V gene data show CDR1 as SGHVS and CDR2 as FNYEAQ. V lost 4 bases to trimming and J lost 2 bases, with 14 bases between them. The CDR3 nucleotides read TGTGCCAGCAGCTCAGACCTGACAGGAAACACTGAAGCTTTCTTT. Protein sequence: CASSSDLTGNTEAFF.

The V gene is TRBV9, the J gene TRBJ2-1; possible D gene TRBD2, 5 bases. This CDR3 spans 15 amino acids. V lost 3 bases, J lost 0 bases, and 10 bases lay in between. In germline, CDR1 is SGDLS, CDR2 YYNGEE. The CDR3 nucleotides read TGTGCCAGCAGCGAGGTTGGGAGCTCCTACAATGAGCAGTTCTTC. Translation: CASSEVGSSYNEQFF.

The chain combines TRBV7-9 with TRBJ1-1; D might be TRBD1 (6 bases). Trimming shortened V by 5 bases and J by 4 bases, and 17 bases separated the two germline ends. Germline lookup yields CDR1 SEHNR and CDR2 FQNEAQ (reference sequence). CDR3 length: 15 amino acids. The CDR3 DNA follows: TGTGCCAGCAGCCCCGTGAGGGAGGGGGTCACTGAAGCTTTCTTT. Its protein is CASSPVREGVTEAFF.

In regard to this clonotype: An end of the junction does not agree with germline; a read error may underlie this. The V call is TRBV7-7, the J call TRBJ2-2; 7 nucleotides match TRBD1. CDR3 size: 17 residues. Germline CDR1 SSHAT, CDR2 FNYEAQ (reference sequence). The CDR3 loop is CASSLFPGAGGTGELFF. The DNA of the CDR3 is TGTGCTAGCAGCTTATTCCCCGGGGCAGGGGGTACCGGGGAGCTGTTTTTT.

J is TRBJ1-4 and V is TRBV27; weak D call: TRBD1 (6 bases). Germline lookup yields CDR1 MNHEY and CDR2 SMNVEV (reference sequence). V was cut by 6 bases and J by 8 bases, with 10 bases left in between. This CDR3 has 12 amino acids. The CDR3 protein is CASSHRAEKLFF. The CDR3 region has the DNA TGTGCCAGCAGCCACAGGGCCGAAAAACTGTTTTTT.

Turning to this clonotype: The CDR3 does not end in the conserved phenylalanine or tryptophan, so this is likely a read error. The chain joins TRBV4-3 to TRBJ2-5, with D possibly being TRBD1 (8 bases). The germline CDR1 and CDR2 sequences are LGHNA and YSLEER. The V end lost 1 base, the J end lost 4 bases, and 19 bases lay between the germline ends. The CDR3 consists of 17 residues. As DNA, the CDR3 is TGCGCCAGCAGCCAAGGAGTCGGGACAGGACTAGTAGAGACCCAGTACTCC. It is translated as CASSQGVGTGLVETQYS.

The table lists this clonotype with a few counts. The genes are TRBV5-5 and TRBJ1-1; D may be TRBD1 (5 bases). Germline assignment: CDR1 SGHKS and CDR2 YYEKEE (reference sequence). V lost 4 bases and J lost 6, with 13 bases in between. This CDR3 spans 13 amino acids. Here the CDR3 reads CASSPPGASEAFF. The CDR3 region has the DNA TGTGCCAGCAGCCCCCCCGGGGCCTCTGAAGCTTTCTTT.

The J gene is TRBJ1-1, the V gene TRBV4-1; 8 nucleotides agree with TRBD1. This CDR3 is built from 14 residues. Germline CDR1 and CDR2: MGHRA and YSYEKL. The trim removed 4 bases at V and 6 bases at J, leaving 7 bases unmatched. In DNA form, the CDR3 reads TGCGCCAGCAGCCCTAAACAGGGGGTCTCTGAAGCTTTCTTT. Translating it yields CASSPKQGVSEAFF.

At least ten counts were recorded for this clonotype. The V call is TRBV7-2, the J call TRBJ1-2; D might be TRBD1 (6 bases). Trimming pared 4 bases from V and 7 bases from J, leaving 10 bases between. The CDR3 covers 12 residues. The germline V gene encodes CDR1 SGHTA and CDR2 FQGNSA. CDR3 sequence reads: CASSSPGVGYTF. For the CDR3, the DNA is TGTGCCAGCAGCTCCCCAGGGGTTGGCTACACCTTC.

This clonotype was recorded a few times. The CDR3 protein is CASSLTPRDTEAFF. The CDR3 DNA reads TGTGCCAGCAGTTTAACCCCCAGGGACACTGAAGCTTTCTTT. V usage is TRBV12-3 or TRBV12-4 and J usage is TRBJ1-1, with D maybe TRBD1 (5 bases). CDR3 length equals 14 residues. The V end lost 2 bases, the J end lost 3 bases, and 10 bases lay between the germline ends.

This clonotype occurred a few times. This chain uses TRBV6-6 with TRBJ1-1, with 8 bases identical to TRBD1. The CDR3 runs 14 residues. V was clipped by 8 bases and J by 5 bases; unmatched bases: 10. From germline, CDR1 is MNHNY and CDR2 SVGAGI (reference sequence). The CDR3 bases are TGTGCCAGCGGGGCAGGGGGCTTAGGAACTGAAGCTTTCTTT. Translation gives CASGAGGLGTEAFF.

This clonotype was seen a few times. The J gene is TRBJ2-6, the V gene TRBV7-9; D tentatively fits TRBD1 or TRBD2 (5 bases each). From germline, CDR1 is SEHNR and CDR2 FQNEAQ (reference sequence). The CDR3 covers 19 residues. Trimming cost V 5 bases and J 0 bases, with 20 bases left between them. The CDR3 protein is CASSTPRDGNSSGANVLTF. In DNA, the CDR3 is TGTGCCAGCAGCACGCCCCGGGACGGAAATAGCTCTGGGGCCAACGTCCTGACTTTC.

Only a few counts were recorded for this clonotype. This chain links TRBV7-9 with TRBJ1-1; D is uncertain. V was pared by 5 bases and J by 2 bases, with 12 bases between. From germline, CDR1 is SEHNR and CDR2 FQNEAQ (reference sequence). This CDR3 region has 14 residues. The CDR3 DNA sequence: TGTGCCAGCAGCCTGAAGGTCATCAACACTGAAGCTTTCTTT. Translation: CASSLKVINTEAFF.

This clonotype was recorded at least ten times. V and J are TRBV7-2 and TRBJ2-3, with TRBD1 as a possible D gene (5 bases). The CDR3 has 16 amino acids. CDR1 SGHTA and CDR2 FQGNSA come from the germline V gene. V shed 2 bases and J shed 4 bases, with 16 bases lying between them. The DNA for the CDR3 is TGTGCCAGCAGCTTATACGGACAAGGCTATCCAGATACGCAGTATTTT. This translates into CASSLYGQGYPDTQYF.

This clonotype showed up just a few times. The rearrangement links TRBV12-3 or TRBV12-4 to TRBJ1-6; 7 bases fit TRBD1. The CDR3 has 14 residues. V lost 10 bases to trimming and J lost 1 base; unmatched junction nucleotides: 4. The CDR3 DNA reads TGTGCCACCCTACAGGGGTCCTATAATTCACCCCTCCACTTT. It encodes CATLQGSYNSPLHF.

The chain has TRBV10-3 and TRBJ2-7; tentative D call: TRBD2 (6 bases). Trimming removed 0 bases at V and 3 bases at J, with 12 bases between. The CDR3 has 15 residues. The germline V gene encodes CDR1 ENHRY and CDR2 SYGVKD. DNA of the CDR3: TGTGCCATCAGTGAGTCAAACGGGGGTCACTACGAGCAGTACTTC. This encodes CAISESNGGHYEQYF.

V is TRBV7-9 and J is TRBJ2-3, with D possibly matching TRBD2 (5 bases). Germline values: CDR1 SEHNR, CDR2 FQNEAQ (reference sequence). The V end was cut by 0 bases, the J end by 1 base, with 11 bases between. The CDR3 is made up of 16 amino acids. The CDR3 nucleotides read TGTGCCAGCAGCTTAGCGCAAGGAGGAGGCACAGATACGCAGTATTTT. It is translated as CASSLAQGGGTDTQYF.

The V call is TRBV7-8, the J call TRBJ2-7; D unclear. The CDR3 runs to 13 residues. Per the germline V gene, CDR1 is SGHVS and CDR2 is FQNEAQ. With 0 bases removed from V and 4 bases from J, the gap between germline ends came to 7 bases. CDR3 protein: CASSLATLYEQYF. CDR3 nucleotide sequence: TGTGCCAGCAGCTTAGCGACTCTATACGAGCAGTACTTC.

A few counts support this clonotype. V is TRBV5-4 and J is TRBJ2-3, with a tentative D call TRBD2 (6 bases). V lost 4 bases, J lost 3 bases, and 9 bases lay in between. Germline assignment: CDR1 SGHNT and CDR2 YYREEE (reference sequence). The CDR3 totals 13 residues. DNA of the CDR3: TGTGCCAGCAGCGGGGGGAGAACAGATACGCAGTATTTT. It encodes CASSGGRTDTQYF.